This T cell receptor (beta chain) was found in a study of blood T cells in healthy people across ages. General study findings and limits: The study lacked donor CMV status, which possibly confounded expanded clonotype changes.

Using a J-beta primer mix together with a sample-barcoded 5' primer, a second PCR was run for roughly 6 to 12 cycles. Every cDNA molecule carried a tag from a template-switch adaptor bearing 12 random nucleotides. TCRdb re-derived calls from the 5' RACE reads in MiXCR, one entry per CDR3 protein. Of roughly 1.5 million distinct CDR3 sequences in the sample, 40% to 45% were seen once. In this sample, this clonotype turned up a few times. Antigen: not known. This CDR3 spans 15 amino acids. Germline CDR1 is MNHNY and CDR2 is SVGAGI (reference sequence). Input material: blood. V is TRBV6-6 and J is TRBJ2-1; 9 positions match TRBD2. The J call may be wrong; the DNA end is better matched by TRBJ2-7. The receptor comes from a woman between 18 and 29 years old in good health. The chain's CDR3 is CASSYSGSSYNEQYF. CDR3 nucleotides: TGTGCCAGCAGCTATAGCGGGAGCTCCTACAATGAGCAGTACTTC.